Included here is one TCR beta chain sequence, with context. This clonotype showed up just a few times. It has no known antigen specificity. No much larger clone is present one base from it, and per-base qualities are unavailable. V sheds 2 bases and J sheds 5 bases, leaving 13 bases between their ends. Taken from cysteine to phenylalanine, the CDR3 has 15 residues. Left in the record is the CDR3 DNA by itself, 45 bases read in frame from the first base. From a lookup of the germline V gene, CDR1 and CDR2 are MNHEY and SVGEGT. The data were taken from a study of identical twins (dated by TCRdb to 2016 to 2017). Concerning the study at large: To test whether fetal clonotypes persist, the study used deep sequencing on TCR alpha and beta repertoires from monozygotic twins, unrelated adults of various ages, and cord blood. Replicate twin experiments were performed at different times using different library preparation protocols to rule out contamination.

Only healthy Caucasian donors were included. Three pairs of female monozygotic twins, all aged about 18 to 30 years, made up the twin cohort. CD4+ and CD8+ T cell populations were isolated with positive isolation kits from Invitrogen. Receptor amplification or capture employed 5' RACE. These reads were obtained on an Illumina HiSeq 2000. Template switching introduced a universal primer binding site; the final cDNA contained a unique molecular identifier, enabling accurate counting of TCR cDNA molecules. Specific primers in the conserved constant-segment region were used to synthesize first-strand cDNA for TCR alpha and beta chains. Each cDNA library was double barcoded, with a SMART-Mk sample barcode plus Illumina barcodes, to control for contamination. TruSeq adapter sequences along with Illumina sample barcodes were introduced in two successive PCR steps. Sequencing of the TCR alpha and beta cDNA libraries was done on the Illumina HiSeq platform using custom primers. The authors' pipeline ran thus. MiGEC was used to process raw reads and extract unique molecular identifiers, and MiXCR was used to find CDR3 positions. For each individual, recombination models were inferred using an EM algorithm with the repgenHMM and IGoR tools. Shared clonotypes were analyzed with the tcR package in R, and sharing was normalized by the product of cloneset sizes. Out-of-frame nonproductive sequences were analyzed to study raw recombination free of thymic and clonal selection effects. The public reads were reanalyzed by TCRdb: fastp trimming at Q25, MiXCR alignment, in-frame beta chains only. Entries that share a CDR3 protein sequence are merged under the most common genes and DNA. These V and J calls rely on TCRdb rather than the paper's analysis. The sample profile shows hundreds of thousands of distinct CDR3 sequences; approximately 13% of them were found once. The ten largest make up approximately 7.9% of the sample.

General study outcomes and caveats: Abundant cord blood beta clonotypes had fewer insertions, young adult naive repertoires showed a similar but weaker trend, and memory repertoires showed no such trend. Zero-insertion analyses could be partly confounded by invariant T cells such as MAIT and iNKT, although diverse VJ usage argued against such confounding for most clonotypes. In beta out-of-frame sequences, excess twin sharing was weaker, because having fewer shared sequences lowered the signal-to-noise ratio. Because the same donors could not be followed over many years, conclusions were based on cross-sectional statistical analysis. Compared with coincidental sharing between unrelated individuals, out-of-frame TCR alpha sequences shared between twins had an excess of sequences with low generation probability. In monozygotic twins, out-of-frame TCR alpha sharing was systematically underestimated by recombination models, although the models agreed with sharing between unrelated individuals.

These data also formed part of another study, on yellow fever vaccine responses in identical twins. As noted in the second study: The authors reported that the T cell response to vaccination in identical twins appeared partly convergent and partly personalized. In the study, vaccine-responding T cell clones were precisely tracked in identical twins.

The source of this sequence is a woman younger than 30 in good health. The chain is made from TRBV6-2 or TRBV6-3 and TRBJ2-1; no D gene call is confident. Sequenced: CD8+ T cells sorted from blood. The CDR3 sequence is CASSYTHLPNNEQFF. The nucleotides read TGTGCCAGCAGTTACACTCACCTACCAAACAATGAGCAGTTCTTC.